This passage covers 22 T cell receptor beta chains from one sample sequenced in a study of response to subunit inactivated influenza vaccine listed by TCRdb under 2018. Library generation was performed with RT-PCR. TCRdb names Illumina HiSeq 2500 as the instrument used. The raw public data were reprocessed by TCRdb itself: fastp quality trimming at Q25, MiXCR clonotype calling, in-frame beta chains only. CDR3 protein duplicates are merged, each entry listing the most common genes and DNA. This sample lists hundreds of thousands of distinct CDR3 sequences; about 18% were detected once. Clones ranked in the top ten supply roughly 10% of the sample. Sequencing was performed on PBMCs from blood, taken 4 to 6 days after vaccination. Every receptor here comes from a man in his forties or fifties who received an inactivated influenza vaccine. Donor details come from another sample of the same person, matched by shared clones.

The chain combines TRBV4-3 with TRBJ2-7; perhaps TRBD1 as D (6 bases). CDR3 length: 16 residues. Germline assignment: CDR1 LGHNA and CDR2 YSLEER. V was trimmed by 0 bases and J by 0 bases, leaving 12 bases between them. The DNA for the CDR3 is TGCGCCAGCAGCCAAGATCTGGGCAGGGGCTCCTACGAGCAGTACTTC. It encodes CASSQDLGRGSYEQYF.

The chain links TRBV5-4 to TRBJ2-3; 10 nucleotides match TRBD2. The CDR3 is 16 residues long. Germline trimming cut 4 bases from V and 4 bases from J; bases unmatched to any gene: 9. CDR1 and CDR2 from the germline V gene are SGHNT and YYREEE (reference sequence). CDR3 sequence: CASSHFPTSGSDTQYF. The CDR3 DNA follows: TGTGCCAGCAGCCATTTTCCGACTAGCGGGTCAGATACGCAGTATTTT.

In its sample, this clonotype was seen a few times. The chain carries TRBV12-3 or TRBV12-4 and TRBJ1-2; D gene unclear. This CDR3 has 13 residues. V was cut by 1 base and J by 6 bases, with 9 bases left in between. The CDR3 region is CASSLGLPDGYTF. The DNA for the CDR3 is TGTGCCAGCAGTTTAGGGTTGCCAGATGGCTACACCTTC.

In its sample, this clonotype was seen a few times. The chain combines TRBV5-5 with TRBJ2-7, with TRBD1 matching over 7 bases. This CDR3 spans 13 amino acids. J gave up 0 bases and V 6 bases, and 3 bases lay outside the gene matches. Germline CDR1 reads SGHKS; CDR2 reads YYEKEE (reference sequence). CDR3 region: CASTGQDSYEQYF. For the CDR3, the DNA is TGTGCCAGCACCGGACAGGACTCCTACGAGCAGTACTTC. Complete variable domain (other parts from reference TRBV5-5 and TRBJ2-7): DAGVTQSPTHLIKTRGQQVTLRCSPISGHKSVSWYQQVLGQGPQFIFQYYEKEERGRGNFPDRFSARQFPNYSSELNVNALLLGDSALYLCASTGQDSYEQYFGPGTRLTVT.

This clonotype was counted between two and nine times. The chain recombines TRBV27 with TRBJ2-5, with 11 bases lining up with TRBD2. Germline loops: CDR1 MNHEY, CDR2 SMNVEV (reference sequence). Trimming cost V 5 bases and J 5 bases; bases outside gene matches: 7. The CDR3 runs to 15 residues. CDR3 amino acids: CASSLTSGSFETQYF. In DNA form, the CDR3 reads TGTGCCAGCAGTCTCACTAGCGGGAGTTTCGAGACCCAGTACTTC.

This clonotype was recorded many times. The chain uses TRBV5-1 and TRBJ1-6; D possibly corresponds to TRBD1 (6 bases). Trimming cost V 4 bases and J 13 bases, with 21 bases left between them. Germline-derived CDR1 and CDR2 are SGHRS and YFSETQ. This CDR3 contains 15 residues. The CDR3 DNA sequence: TGCGCCAGCAGCCGCACCGCAGGGGCCCGATCGCCCCTCCACTTT. Translating gives CASSRTAGARSPLHF.

This clonotype was counted only a few times. V gene TRBV11-2 combines with J gene TRBJ2-5; perhaps TRBD2 as D (5 bases). The V end was cut by 4 bases, the J end by 4 bases, with 13 bases between. The CDR3 loop spans 14 amino acids. Germline lookup yields CDR1 SGHAT and CDR2 FQNNGV. This CDR3 is CASSSSDWGETQYF. The CDR3, as DNA: TGTGCCAGCAGCTCCTCGGACTGGGGAGAGACCCAGTACTTC.

The chain combines TRBV29-1 with TRBJ1-5, with 7 bases aligning to TRBD1. The ends lost 4 bases at V and 0 bases at J; junction bases unmatched: 0. Germline CDR1 reads SQVTM; CDR2 reads ANQGSEA. The CDR3 runs to 13 residues. The CDR3 DNA reads TGCAGCGTTGCAGGGGGTAGCAATCAGCCCCAGCATTTT. It specifies CSVAGGSNQPQHF.

CDR3 in DNA: TGTGCCAGCAGCTTAGAGGTGGGACCCTACCACGAGCAGTACTTC. Its protein is CASSLEVGPYHEQYF. The chain is built from TRBV7-2 and TRBJ2-7; D may correspond to TRBD1 or TRBD2 (5 bases each). From germline, CDR1 is SGHTA and CDR2 FQGNSA. CDR3 length: 15 residues. V dropped 1 base and J dropped 5 bases, with 15 bases sitting between them.

The chain carries TRBV28 and TRBJ1-6; a weak D match, TRBD1 (5 bases). Deletions cut 7 bases from V and 11 bases from J, with 15 bases between. This CDR3 is 13 amino acids long. The germline V gene encodes CDR1 MDHEN and CDR2 SYDVKM. CDR3 sequence: CASTHRGYTPLHF. In DNA, the CDR3 is TGTGCCAGCACCCACCGGGGCTACACACCCCTCCACTTT. Variable domain in full (rest from reference TRBV28 and TRBJ1-6): DVKVTQSSRYLVKRTGEKVFLECVQDMDHENMFWYRQDPGLGLRLIYFSYDVKMKEKGDIPEGYSVSREKKERFSLILESASTNQTSMYLCASTHRGYTPLHFGNGTRLTVT.

Ten or more counts support this clonotype. This rearrangement joins TRBV7-9 to TRBJ2-1, with D possibly being TRBD2 (6 bases). Germline lookup yields CDR1 SEHNR and CDR2 FQNEAQ (reference sequence). This CDR3 spans 16 amino acids. Trimming shortened V by 1 base and J by 2 bases, and 12 bases separated the two germline ends. The CDR3 DNA reads as TGTGCCAGCAGCTTAGGGGCTAGCGCCACCTACAATGAGCAGTTCTTC. Protein sequence: CASSLGASATYNEQFF.

This clonotype was picked up a small number of times. The V call is TRBV20-1, the J call TRBJ2-1; 7 nucleotides match TRBD2. After removal of 1 base from V and 4 bases from J, the junction contained 13 bases not matched to a gene. Germline V gene data show CDR1 as DFQATT and CDR2 as SNEGSKA (reference sequence). The CDR3 contains 17 residues. Here the CDR3 DNA reads TGCAGTGCTAGAGGGTCTAGCGGTAGTCGTGGGTACAATGAGCAGTTCTTC. It codes for CSARGSSGSRGYNEQFF.

This clonotype was observed a few times. V is TRBV27 and J is TRBJ1-6; D ambiguous. Germline-derived CDR1 and CDR2 are MNHEY and SMNVEV (reference sequence). The CDR3 covers 10 residues. With 8 bases removed from V and 12 bases from J, the gap between germline ends came to 8 bases. The CDR3 DNA sequence: TGTGCCAGCTCCCCTGGACCCCTCCACTTT. Translated, it gives CASSPGPLHF.

In this sample, this clonotype turned up a few times. J is TRBJ2-1 and V is TRBV6-5; D is unclear. The CDR3 has 11 amino acids. Germline assignment: CDR1 MNHEY and CDR2 SVGAGI. CDR3 amino acids: CVASSYNEQFF. The CDR3 nucleotides are TGTGTTGCAAGCTCCTACAATGAGCAGTTCTTC.

The J gene is TRBJ2-7, the V gene TRBV4-3; maybe TRBD2 (6 bases). The germline CDR1 and CDR2 sequences are LGHNA and YSLEER. V was pared by 0 bases and J by 5 bases, with 17 bases between. The CDR3 runs 16 residues. CDR3 nucleotides: TGCGCCAGCAGCCAAGATTGGGGGGACGTAATGGACGAGCAGTACTTC. The encoded protein is CASSQDWGDVMDEQYF.

The CDR3 reads CASSFTGYSNQPQHF. The CDR3 DNA is TGTGCCAGCAGTTTTACGGGATATAGCAATCAGCCCCAGCATTTT. This chain connects TRBV28 to TRBJ1-5; D is unresolved. Trimming left V 3 bases short and J 0 bases short, with 9 bases between. Germline-derived CDR1 and CDR2 are MDHEN and SYDVKM. This CDR3 spans 15 amino acids.

The J gene is TRBJ2-1, the V gene TRBV30, with D possibly TRBD1 on 6 matching bases. This CDR3 region has 13 residues. Germline CDR1 and CDR2: GTSNPN and SVGIG (reference sequence). V lost 4 bases and J 8 bases, leaving 15 bases between the germline ends. The CDR3 DNA reads TGTGCCTGGAATAGGCAGGGGTACGATGAGCAGTTCTTC. Translating gives CAWNRQGYDEQFF.

This clonotype came up many times. CDR3 sequence: CSVGGGTTYEQYF. The CDR3 DNA is TGCAGCGTCGGTGGGGGGACAACCTACGAGCAGTACTTC. This chain joins TRBV29-1 and TRBJ2-7; D could derive from TRBD1 or TRBD2 (6 bases each). CDR1 SQVTM and CDR2 ANQGSEA come from the germline V gene. Trimming removed 6 bases from V and 2 bases from J, with 14 bases in between. The CDR3 consists of 13 residues.

This clonotype was picked up a small number of times. The V gene is TRBV3-1, the J gene TRBJ2-1; D call uncertain. Germline V gene lookup returns CDR1 LGHDT and CDR2 YNNKEL (reference sequence). Trimming removed 2 bases at V and 16 bases at J, with 18 bases between. This CDR3 is built from 13 residues. As DNA, the CDR3 is TGTGCCAGCAGCCAAAGATATGGCGCCGGTCGCTTCTTC. Translating it yields CASSQRYGAGRFF.

The sample holds many counts of this clonotype. V gene TRBV12-3 or TRBV12-4 combines with J gene TRBJ1-5; D not resolved. This CDR3 is 13 amino acids long. Trimming took off 2 bases at V and 7 bases at J, with 9 bases between the two ends. This CDR3 reads CASSLFIRQPQHF. DNA of the CDR3: TGTGCCAGCAGTTTATTTATCCGGCAGCCCCAGCATTTT.

The genes are TRBV11-2 and TRBJ2-1, with D perhaps TRBD2 (6 bases). The V end lost 5 bases, the J end lost 1 base, and 12 bases lay between the germline ends. The CDR3 has 15 residues. Germline V gives CDR1 SGHAT, CDR2 FQNNGV. CDR3 residues: CASSPIRGSYNEQFF. CDR3 in DNA: TGTGCCAGCAGCCCTATTCGGGGGTCCTACAATGAGCAGTTCTTC.

This clonotype appeared a few times. The rearrangement links TRBV11-2 to TRBJ2-1, with a tentative D call TRBD1 (7 bases). CDR1 is SGHAT, CDR2 FQNNGV, per germline. The CDR3 is made up of 18 amino acids. Trimming cost V 4 bases and J 0 bases, with 19 bases left between them. DNA for the CDR3: TGTGCCAGCAGCTCCTCGGTAGCAGGGGGAGGCTCCTACAATGAGCAGTTCTTC. This encodes CASSSSVAGGGSYNEQFF.